What follows are 3 T cell receptor beta chains derived from one specimen sequenced in a study of shared clonotypes between healthy human individuals. Assay: immunoSEQ multiplex PCR; the TCRdb copy retains only in-frame clones and omits some. Of a few hundred thousand clones listed, roughly 85% are singletons. The source material was PBMCs. These receptors all come from a woman in her thirties or forties in good health. Some clones in this sample may be carry-over from other donors' samples.

The rearrangement joins TRBV7-3 to TRBJ2-2; perhaps TRBD2 as D (5 bases). This CDR3 has 14 amino acids. V was trimmed by 8 bases and J by 0 bases, leaving 10 bases between them. Germline CDR1 SGHTA, CDR2 FQGTGA. The CDR3 loop reads CASSPSTNTGELFF. DNA for the CDR3: TGTGCCAGCTCCCCTAGCACGAACACCGGGGAGCTGTTTTTT.

The chain is built from TRBV10-3 and TRBJ1-3; possible D gene TRBD1, 5 bases. Trimming pared 0 bases from V and 0 bases from J, leaving 12 bases between. Looked up from germline, CDR1 is ENHRY and CDR2 is SYGVKD. The length of the CDR3 is 17 residues. The CDR3 loop reads CAISESAGLSSGNTIYF. CDR3 DNA sequence: TGTGCCATCAGTGAGTCCGCAGGGCTGTCCTCTGGAAACACCATATATTTT.

The J gene is TRBJ2-7, the V gene TRBV28, with a tentative D call TRBD2 (5 bases). The CDR3 is 13 residues long. The ends were cut back, 8 bases at V and 5 bases at J, with 16 bases in the middle. Germline V lookup: CDR1 MDHEN, CDR2 SYDVKM. CDR3 residues: CASGLTPPDEQYF. The DNA for the CDR3 is TGTGCCAGCGGACTGACACCACCTGACGAGCAGTACTTC. The whole variable domain, remainder taken from reference TRBV28 and TRBJ2-7, is DVKVTQSSRYLVKRTGEKVFLECVQDMDHENMFWYRQDPGLGLRLIYFSYDVKMKEKGDIPEGYSVSREKKERFSLILESASTNQTSMYLCASGLTPPDEQYFGPGTRLTVT.